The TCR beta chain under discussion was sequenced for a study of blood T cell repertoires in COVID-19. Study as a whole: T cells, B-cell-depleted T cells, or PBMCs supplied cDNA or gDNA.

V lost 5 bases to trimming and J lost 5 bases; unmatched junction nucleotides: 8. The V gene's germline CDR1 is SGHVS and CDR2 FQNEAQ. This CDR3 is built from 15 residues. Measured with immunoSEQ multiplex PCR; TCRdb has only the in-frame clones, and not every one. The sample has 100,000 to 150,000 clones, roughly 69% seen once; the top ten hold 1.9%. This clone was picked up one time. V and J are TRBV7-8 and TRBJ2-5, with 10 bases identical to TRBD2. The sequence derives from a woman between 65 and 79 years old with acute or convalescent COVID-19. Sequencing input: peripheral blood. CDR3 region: CASSESGRGRETQYF. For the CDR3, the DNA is TGTGCCAGCAGCGAAAGCGGGAGGGGGCGGGAGACCCAGTACTTC.